The next 26 T cell receptor beta chains were all read from a single sample in a study of cytomegalovirus exposure and HLA in healthy donors. The PCR was carried out with 60 Vbeta primers and 13 Jbeta primers. The data were produced by immunoSEQ multiplex PCR, yet TCRdb's version contains in-frame clones alone and is incomplete. The data hold roughly 150,000 clones, with approximately 80% observed a single time. Sequencing was carried out using PBMCs. These receptors all come from a man aged 25-40 years in good health and CMV-seronegative.

The chain recombines TRBV29-1 with TRBJ2-3; D call uncertain. V dropped 3 bases and J dropped 0 bases, with 10 bases sitting between them. Germline-derived CDR1 and CDR2 are SQVTM and ANQGSEA. The CDR3 is 14 amino acids. The CDR3, as DNA: TGCAGCGTTGAGCCTAGACTCAGCACAGATACGCAGTATTTT. This gives the protein CSVEPRLSTDTQYF.

The sample holds a few counts of this clone. The chain recombines TRBV6-6 with TRBJ1-2; the D is unclear. From germline, CDR1 is MNHNY and CDR2 SVGAGI (reference sequence). Trimming cost V 4 bases and J 0 bases, with 15 bases left between them. The CDR3 spans 16 residues. In DNA, the CDR3 is TGTGCCAGCAGTTCCCCCGAAAAGAGAGCTAACTATGGCTACACCTTC. The encoded protein is CASSSPEKRANYGYTF.

The genes are TRBV7-9 and TRBJ2-1; D gene ambiguous. This CDR3 region has 13 residues. Per the germline V gene, CDR1 is SEHNR and CDR2 is FQNEAQ (reference sequence). Between the trimmed V and J ends, which lost 3 bases and 4 bases, there was a span of 7 bases. In DNA, the CDR3 is TGTGCCAGCAGCTTTAGCAGTTACAATGAGCAGTTCTTC. This codes for CASSFSSYNEQFF.

The V call is TRBV18, the J call TRBJ2-1, with TRBD2 matching 7 bases. Looked up from germline, CDR1 is KGHSH and CDR2 is LQKENI. The V and J ends lost 5 bases and 3 bases, in that order; junction bases with no gene match: 4. The CDR3 runs to 14 residues. The CDR3 loop reads CASSSASGYNEQFF. The DNA for the CDR3 is TGTGCCAGCTCATCTGCTAGCGGCTACAATGAGCAGTTCTTC.

V gene TRBV6-5 combines with J gene TRBJ2-4, with D possibly being TRBD2 (5 bases). The CDR3 extends over 13 amino acids. Trimming shortened V by 7 bases and J by 0 bases, and 7 bases separated the two germline ends. The germline CDR1 and CDR2 sequences are MNHEY and SVGAGI. CDR3 nucleotides: TGTGCCAGCACGGACTTAGCCAAAAACATTCAGTACTTC. It specifies CASTDLAKNIQYF.

This clone was found a few times. The chain carries TRBV19 and TRBJ1-2, with TRBD1 matching over 10 bases. V shed 2 bases and J 7 bases; nucleotides not matched to a gene: 10. CDR3 size: 16 residues. CDR1 LNHDA and CDR2 SQIVND come from the germline V gene (reference sequence). Here the CDR3 reads CASSIFTGTGDLGYTF. The CDR3, as DNA: TGTGCCAGTAGTATATTTACCGGGACAGGGGATCTTGGCTACACCTTC. The full variable domain, in which reference TRBV19 and TRBJ1-2 provide the parts outside the CDR3, is DGGITQSPKYLFRKEGQNVTLSCEQNLNHDAMYWYRQDPGQGLRLIYYSQIVNDFQKGDIAEGYSVSREKKESFPLTVTSAQKNPTAFYLCASSIFTGTGDLGYTFGSGTRLTVV.

The gene calls are TRBV7-9 and TRBJ2-1; 14 nucleotides agree with TRBD2. The CDR3 totals 17 residues. Germline CDR1 and CDR2: SEHNR and FQNEAQ (reference sequence). V was clipped by 5 bases and J by 4 bases; unmatched bases: 7. The CDR3 region has the DNA TGTGCCAGCAGCCCAGGGACTAGCGGGAGTGATTACAATGAGCAGTTCTTC. Translating it yields CASSPGTSGSDYNEQFF.

The J gene is TRBJ1-4, the V gene TRBV19; maybe TRBD1 (6 bases). Per germline, CDR1 LNHDA and CDR2 SQIVND (reference sequence). This CDR3 spans 14 amino acids. The V end lost 6 bases, the J end lost 3 bases, and 11 bases lay between the germline ends. The CDR3 loop is CASSKQGPNEKLFF. The CDR3 coding sequence is TGTGCCAGTAGCAAACAGGGACCTAATGAAAAACTGTTTTTT.

The genes are TRBV5-4 and TRBJ2-7, with 7 bases lining up with TRBD1. Germline CDR1 reads SGHNT; CDR2 reads YYREEE (reference sequence). V lost 4 bases and J lost 5; bases outside the gene matches: 12. This CDR3 region has 15 residues. Here the CDR3 reads CASSVTGVGDHEQYF. CDR3 nucleotides: TGTGCCAGCAGCGTAACAGGGGTCGGCGACCACGAGCAGTACTTC.

The genes are TRBV5-1 and TRBJ1-1, with D tentatively TRBD1 (6 bases). Trimming shortened V by 8 bases and J by 6 bases, and 17 bases separated the two germline ends. The CDR3 is 13 residues long. Germline assignment: CDR1 SGHRS and CDR2 YFSETQ. The DNA of the CDR3 is TGCGCCAGTGGATACGGGACAAACCCTGAAGCTTTCTTT. Its translation: CASGYGTNPEAFF.

This sequence joins TRBV27 and TRBJ2-3; 13 bases are a match to TRBD2. The junction had 17 bases not matched to a gene; V was cut back by 5 bases and J by 3 bases. The CDR3 runs 20 residues. CDR1 is MNHEY, CDR2 SMNVEV, per germline (reference sequence). The CDR3 region is CASSTGGLAGTDSRTDTQYF. The CDR3 nucleotides are TGTGCCAGCAGTACCGGGGGACTAGCGGGAACGGACTCTAGGACAGATACGCAGTATTTT.

V gene TRBV2 combines with J gene TRBJ1-1; 7 nucleotides agree with TRBD1. This CDR3 has 15 residues. Germline CDR1 is SNHLY and CDR2 is FYNNEI. With V trimmed by 2 bases and J by 1 base, 4 bases remained unmatched. The CDR3 sequence: CASSEQTGWNTEAFF. The CDR3 DNA follows: TGTGCCAGCAGTGAACAGACAGGGTGGAACACTGAAGCTTTCTTT.

This clone was observed once. The sample has other DNA sequences that encode this CDR3 too. CDR3 sequence (DNA): TGTGCCAGCAGCTTAACCCCACTAGCGGGAGCCGCCGAGCAGTACTTC. The encoded protein is CASSLTPLAGAAEQYF. The rearrangement links TRBV7-2 to TRBJ2-7, with 11 positions matching TRBD2. The CDR3 has 16 amino acids. V was clipped by 2 bases and J by 6 bases; unmatched bases: 9. Germline CDR1 is SGHTA and CDR2 is FQGNSA.

This chain uses TRBV28 with TRBJ1-4; tentative D call: TRBD1 (5 bases). The CDR3 runs 14 residues. Trimming took off 7 bases at V and 2 bases at J, with 11 bases between the two ends. CDR1 and CDR2 (germline): MDHEN, SYDVKM. The CDR3 DNA reads as TGTGCCAGCACCCTTAAGGGGACTAATGAAAAACTGTTTTTT. This codes for CASTLKGTNEKLFF. Based on the CDR3 plus reference TRBV28 and TRBJ1-4, the full variable domain is DVKVTQSSRYLVKRTGEKVFLECVQDMDHENMFWYRQDPGLGLRLIYFSYDVKMKEKGDIPEGYSVSREKKERFSLILESASTNQTSMYLCASTLKGTNEKLFFGSGTQLSVL.

This clone turned up a few times. This rearrangement joins TRBV4-1 to TRBJ2-1, with D possibly being TRBD1 (5 bases). CDR3 size: 12 residues. V was cut by 1 base and J by 14 bases, with 12 bases left in between. From germline, CDR1 is MGHRA and CDR2 YSYEKL. The CDR3 here is CASSQVQGLKFF. Here the CDR3 DNA reads TGCGCCAGCAGCCAAGTCCAGGGCCTCAAGTTCTTC.

The chain joins TRBV28 to TRBJ2-3, with D possibly being TRBD2 (5 bases). Germline V gene sequence: CDR1 MDHEN, CDR2 SYDVKM. The CDR3 extends over 11 amino acids. V lost 5 bases and J lost 11, with 11 bases in between. In DNA form, the CDR3 reads TGTGCCAGCAGTCTAAGGGAGAGGCAGTATTTT. It codes for CASSLRERQYF.

The CDR3 reads CASSPRLAGGGVGETQYF. CDR3 in DNA: TGCGCCAGCAGCCCTAGACTAGCGGGAGGAGGGGTCGGAGAGACCCAGTACTTC. The V call is TRBV5-1, the J call TRBJ2-5; 13 bases match TRBD2. CDR1 SGHRS and CDR2 YFSETQ come from the germline V gene. The V gene end was trimmed by 4 bases and the J gene end by 4 bases; junction bases not matched to a gene: 13. The CDR3 runs to 18 residues.

The V gene is TRBV4-3, the J gene TRBJ2-3; D perhaps matches TRBD1 (8 bases). Trimming removed 0 bases at V and 2 bases at J, with 15 bases between. The germline CDR1 and CDR2 sequences are LGHNA and YSLEER. The CDR3 consists of 17 residues. CDR3 DNA sequence: TGCGCCAGCAGCCAAGAGGGGGGGACAGGAGCCACAGATACGCAGTATTTT. It specifies CASSQEGGTGATDTQYF.

The V call is TRBV28, the J call TRBJ2-5, with 7 bases that match TRBD2. The CDR3 has 16 residues. CDR1 is MDHEN, CDR2 SYDVKM, per germline. The V segment lost 4 bases and the J segment 4 bases; nucleotides outside the gene matches: 12. CDR3 DNA: TGTGCCAGCAGTTCCTCCCGAGCGGGAACTAGAGAGACCCAGTACTTC. Translated: CASSSSRAGTRETQYF.

The rearrangement links TRBV5-1 to TRBJ1-3; D is unresolved. In germline, CDR1 is SGHRS, CDR2 YFSETQ. The CDR3 consists of 15 residues. V shed 3 bases and J shed 0 bases, with 10 bases lying between them. This CDR3 is CASSSSPSSGNTIYF. The CDR3 DNA reads TGCGCCAGCAGCTCATCCCCGAGCTCTGGAAACACCATATATTTT.

The V and J genes are TRBV9 and TRBJ2-1; 11 bases are a match to TRBD2. Germline CDR1 reads SGDLS; CDR2 reads YYNGEE. The CDR3 runs 20 residues. The V and J ends lost 1 base and 0 bases, in that order; junction bases with no gene match: 12. The DNA for the CDR3 is TGTGCCAGCAGCGTAACTAGCGGGGGATCAGCTGCGGCCTCCTACAATGAGCAGTTCTTC. Translated, it gives CASSVTSGGSAAASYNEQFF.

The chain uses TRBV27 and TRBJ2-1; 8 bases agree with TRBD2. The ends lost 8 bases at V and 7 bases at J; junction bases unmatched: 7. CDR1 is MNHEY, CDR2 SMNVEV, per germline (reference sequence). The CDR3 is 13 residues long. CDR3 DNA: TGTGCCAGCGGCGGACTAGCTTTTAATGAGCAGTTCTTC. Amino acids: CASGGLAFNEQFF.

V and J are TRBV5-1 and TRBJ1-5; 7 nucleotides line up with TRBD1. V trimming: 4 bases; J trimming: 2 bases; junction bases outside the gene matches: 3. Germline loops: CDR1 SGHRS, CDR2 YFSETQ. The CDR3 consists of 14 residues. The CDR3 reads CASSTGTGNQPQHF. In nucleotides, the CDR3 is TGCGCCAGCAGCACCGGGACAGGCAATCAGCCCCAGCATTTT.

The genes are TRBV29-1 and TRBJ1-2; 9 bases are a match to TRBD1. V was pared by 7 bases and J by 4 bases, with 4 bases of the junction left unmatched. Germline V gives CDR1 SQVTM, CDR2 ANQGSEA. This CDR3 contains 12 residues. CDR3 nucleotides: TGCAGCGGGATGGGACAGGGCTATGGCTACACCTTC. Translating it yields CSGMGQGYGYTF. Full variable domain (remainder filled in from reference TRBV29-1 and TRBJ1-2): SAVISQKPSRDICQRGTSLTIQCQVDSQVTMMFWYRQQPGQSLTLIATANQGSEATYESGFVIDKFPISRPNLTFSTLTVSNMSPEDSSIYLCSGMGQGYGYTFGSGTRLTVV.

The chain employs TRBV29-1 and TRBJ1-1, with D possibly being TRBD1 (5 bases). The CDR3 extends over 13 amino acids. Germline values: CDR1 SQVTM, CDR2 ANQGSEA. Trimming took off 3 bases at V and 11 bases at J, with 19 bases between the two ends. CDR3 bases: TGCAGCGTTGATTCTCCGGGACTCAAGGTGGCTTTCTTT. Its translation: CSVDSPGLKVAFF.

This chain joins TRBV6-5 and TRBJ2-5, with D tentatively TRBD1 (5 bases). The V gene's germline CDR1 is MNHEY and CDR2 SVGAGI. V shed 2 bases and J shed 4 bases, with 11 bases lying between them. CDR3 length: 14 amino acids. For the CDR3, the DNA is TGTGCCAGCAGTTACCTATGGGGCCGAGAGACCCAGTACTTC. It yields the protein CASSYLWGRETQYF.